The 21 T cell receptor beta chains given below trace back to one sample, sequenced in a study of a mutant IDH1 vaccine in newly diagnosed glioma (dated by TCRdb to the early 2020s). Library preparation employed the immunoSEQ multiplex PCR assay. What TCRdb holds here is the immuneACCESS table cut down to in-frame rearrangements. Part of the clones is not present; checked against another copy, under half of the missing clones reflect an unresolved V gene, and the others are unexplained. The sample contains approximately 67,000 clones, roughly 84% of them found a single time. The top ten clones comprise 13% of the sample. No antigen is known for these receptors. The intended sense of this specimen's time point label: week 23, last vaccination. Every vaccine dose consisted of 300 ug of a 20-mer mutant IDH1 peptide in Montanide, administered subcutaneously together with topical imiquimod. This specimen was PBMCs, taken from a glioma patient whose treatment included an IDH1 peptide vaccine. These TCRs come from a man aged 18 to 30 with glioma.

V is TRBV2 and J is TRBJ2-3; D not certain. CDR1 is SNHLY and CDR2 is FYNNEI in the germline V gene. Trimming took off 5 bases at V and 3 bases at J, with 9 bases between the two ends. The CDR3 runs to 13 residues. The CDR3: CASSRRLTDTQYF. The CDR3 bases are TGTGCCAGCAGTCGGAGATTAACAGATACGCAGTATTTT.

CDR3 nucleotides: TGCGCCAGCAGCCAAGACGTGACAGACCCTTATGGCTACACCTTC. Translating gives CASSQDVTDPYGYTF. The gene calls are TRBV4-3 and TRBJ1-2; a possible D gene is TRBD1 (5 bases). V was cut by 0 bases and J by 5 bases, with 13 bases left in between. The CDR3 consists of 15 residues. The germline V gene has CDR1 LGHNA and CDR2 YSLEER.

The chain uses TRBV9 and TRBJ2-2; TRBD1 aligns across 8 bases. The CDR3 is 16 amino acids. The V segment lost 0 bases and the J segment 4 bases; nucleotides outside the gene matches: 5. Germline values: CDR1 SGDLS, CDR2 YYNGEE. The CDR3 nucleotides are TGTGCCAGCAGCGTAGGGCAGGGGGCGATCACCGGGGAGCTGTTTTTT. The encoded protein is CASSVGQGAITGELFF.

V gene TRBV2 combines with J gene TRBJ1-1; no definite D call. V shed 7 bases and J shed 9 bases, with 12 bases lying between them. The CDR3 totals 11 residues. Germline lookup yields CDR1 SNHLY and CDR2 FYNNEI. CDR3 protein: CASNPAYQAFF. The CDR3 bases are TGTGCCAGCAACCCCGCCTATCAAGCTTTCTTT.

Only a few counts were recorded for this clone. The chain employs TRBV5-1 and TRBJ1-1; unclear D gene. Trimming removed 2 bases from V and 0 bases from J, with 8 bases in between. This CDR3 region has 14 residues. Germline V gives CDR1 SGHRS, CDR2 YFSETQ. The CDR3 coding sequence is TGCGCCAGCAGCTTAGCCACAATGAACACTGAAGCTTTCTTT. Amino acids: CASSLATMNTEAFF.

This clone has a handful of counts. The rearrangement links TRBV27 to TRBJ1-1; D remains unclear. Germline V gives CDR1 MNHEY, CDR2 SMNVEV (reference sequence). There are 13 residues in the CDR3. V was cut by 8 bases and J by 5 bases, with 15 bases left in between. The CDR3 sequence is CASRSRRFTEAFF. The CDR3 region has the DNA TGTGCCAGCCGGTCTCGGAGATTTACTGAAGCTTTCTTT.

This clone was detected only a few times. The chain joins TRBV2 to TRBJ1-2; 11 positions agree with TRBD1. Germline CDR1 SNHLY, CDR2 FYNNEI. The junction had 2 bases not matched to a gene; V was cut back by 5 bases and J by 6 bases. The CDR3 contains 13 residues. The CDR3 DNA reads as TGTGCCAGCAGTTGGACAGGGGGCGATGGCTACACCTTC. This gives the protein CASSWTGGDGYTF.

The chain couples TRBV6-6 to TRBJ1-2, with TRBD1 matching over 10 bases. Germline CDR1 and CDR2: MNHNY and SVGAGI (reference sequence). The CDR3 totals 14 residues. J lost 4 bases, V lost 5 bases, and 4 bases had no gene match. The CDR3 DNA sequence: TGTGCCAGCAGTACAGGACAGGGGGGCTATGGCTACACCTTC. Translation: CASSTGQGGYGYTF.

The chain links TRBV4-3 to TRBJ2-7; 8 bases align to TRBD2. There are 16 residues in the CDR3. The ends lost 1 base at V and 2 bases at J; junction bases unmatched: 7. Germline CDR1 and CDR2: LGHNA and YSLEER. CDR3: CASSQGLLADPYEQYF. The CDR3 region has the DNA TGCGCCAGCAGCCAAGGCCTACTAGCGGACCCCTACGAGCAGTACTTC.

The chain recombines TRBV27 with TRBJ2-1; 13 bases line up with TRBD2. The CDR3 has 21 amino acids. Germline V CDR1 and CDR2: MNHEY, SMNVEV (reference sequence). Losses at the gene ends were 8 bases for V and 0 bases for J; bases not matched to a gene: 19. DNA of the CDR3: TGTGCCAGCTGCCACAGGGACAGGGGGACTAGCGGGACGATCTCCTACAATGAGCAGTTCTTC. Protein sequence: CASCHRDRGTSGTISYNEQFF.

The chain combines TRBV15 with TRBJ2-7, with TRBD2 matching 14 bases. Germline CDR1 is LNHNV and CDR2 is YYDKDF (reference sequence). After removal of 8 bases from V and 5 bases from J, the junction contained 8 bases not matched to a gene. CDR3 length: 15 amino acids. The CDR3 is CATEGTSGSRNEQYF. CDR3 nucleotide sequence: TGTGCCACCGAGGGGACTAGCGGGAGTCGGAACGAGCAGTACTTC. Full variable domain (outside the CDR3, taken from reference TRBV15 and TRBJ2-7): DAMVIQNPRYQVTQFGKPVTLSCSQTLNHNVMYWYQQKSSQAPKLLFHYYDKDFNNEADTPDNFQSRRPNTSFCFLDIRSPGLGDTAMYLCATEGTSGSRNEQYFGPGTRLTVT.

The V gene is TRBV7-2, the J gene TRBJ2-7, with D possibly matching TRBD1 (6 bases). Trimming removed 1 base from V and 2 bases from J, with 15 bases in between. The germline gives CDR1 SGHTA, CDR2 FQGNSA. The CDR3 runs to 16 residues. The CDR3 here is CASSLDWTAIAYEQYF. The CDR3 DNA is TGTGCCAGCAGCTTAGATTGGACAGCGATCGCCTACGAGCAGTACTTC.

This chain joins TRBV9 and TRBJ1-1, with TRBD1 as a possible D gene (5 bases). Deletions cut 3 bases from V and 1 base from J, with 10 bases between. Per the germline V gene, CDR1 is SGDLS and CDR2 is YYNGEE. The CDR3 is 14 amino acids. The CDR3 bases are TGTGCCAGCAGCGCTACCAGGGCGAACACTGAAGCTTTCTTT. This encodes CASSATRANTEAFF.

The CDR3 DNA is TGTGCCAGCAGTTTGGCCCCCGGGACTAGCGAGGAGCAGTACTTC. This encodes CASSLAPGTSEEQYF. The genes are TRBV27 and TRBJ2-7, with 10 nucleotides matching TRBD2. V lost 3 bases, J lost 7 bases, and 9 bases stayed unmatched. The germline V gene encodes CDR1 MNHEY and CDR2 SMNVEV (reference sequence). The CDR3 is made up of 15 amino acids.

The chain recombines TRBV19 with TRBJ2-2; 12 nucleotides agree with TRBD2. CDR3 size: 15 residues. CDR1 is LNHDA and CDR2 is SQIVND in the germline V gene (reference sequence). J gave up 9 bases and V 8 bases, and 10 bases lay outside the gene matches. The CDR3 reads CASSPGLAGFRELFF. DNA for the CDR3: TGTGCCAGTTCTCCGGGACTAGCGGGTTTCCGGGAGCTGTTTTTT.

The chain couples TRBV30 to TRBJ2-2; 7 bases match TRBD1. V was clipped by 1 base and J by 4 bases; unmatched bases: 3. CDR3 size: 14 residues. CDR1 and CDR2 (germline): GTSNPN, SVGIG (reference sequence). The CDR3 bases are TGTGCCTGGAGTGAGGGGGCCGTCACCGGGGAGCTGTTTTTT. This translates into CAWSEGAVTGELFF.

This rearrangement joins TRBV9 to TRBJ1-1; TRBD1 agrees at 8 bases. From germline, CDR1 is SGDLS and CDR2 YYNGEE. Germline trimming cut 4 bases from V and 0 bases from J; bases unmatched to any gene: 5. This CDR3 is 15 amino acids long. CDR3 in amino acids: CASSPRQGMNTEAFF. The CDR3 DNA reads as TGTGCCAGCAGCCCCAGACAGGGGATGAACACTGAAGCTTTCTTT.

The rearrangement uses TRBV6-6 and TRBJ1-5; 10 bases align to TRBD1. Germline trimming cut 6 bases from V and 5 bases from J; bases unmatched to any gene: 10. Germline V gives CDR1 MNHNY, CDR2 SVGAGI (reference sequence). The CDR3 totals 16 residues. In DNA form, the CDR3 reads TGTGCCAGCAGAACTAAGGGACAGGGGACCTATCAGCCCCAGCATTTT. Amino acid sequence: CASRTKGQGTYQPQHF.

The chain is built from TRBV30 and TRBJ2-5, with unresolved D. The germline CDR1 and CDR2 sequences are GTSNPN and SVGIG (reference sequence). Between the trimmed V and J ends, which lost 2 bases and 5 bases, there was a span of 12 bases. The CDR3 consists of 13 residues. The CDR3 region is CAWSIGLVETQYF. CDR3 nucleotides: TGTGCCTGGAGTATAGGCCTCGTGGAGACCCAGTACTTC.

This clone was found once. This rearrangement joins TRBV5-1 to TRBJ2-7; TRBD2 matches at 11 bases. The CDR3 is made up of 15 amino acids. Germline trimming cut 4 bases from V and 6 bases from J; bases unmatched to any gene: 9. Germline V gene lookup returns CDR1 SGHRS and CDR2 YFSETQ. The CDR3 loop reads CASSTGTSGFSEQYF. CDR3 DNA sequence: TGCGCCAGCAGCACCGGGACTAGCGGATTCTCCGAGCAGTACTTC.

This chain connects TRBV9 to TRBJ2-7, with a tentative D call TRBD2 (6 bases). Germline V gene lookup returns CDR1 SGDLS and CDR2 YYNGEE. CDR3 length: 15 amino acids. V lost 0 bases, J lost 1 base, and 11 bases lay in between. CDR3 sequence reads: CASSVDGGASYEQYF. For the CDR3, the DNA is TGTGCCAGCAGCGTAGATGGAGGGGCGTCCTACGAGCAGTACTTC.